These 24 T cell receptor beta chains share one sample of origin, sequenced in a study of cytotoxic CD8 clonotypes in ibrutinib-treated CLL. Here immunoSEQ multiplex PCR was the method, and the copy in TCRdb shows in-frame clones only, minus some. The sample carries under 300,000 clones, roughly 70% recorded once. The sequencing here drew on PBMCs, taken after 24 months of ibrutinib treatment. These receptors came from a human donor with chronic lymphocytic leukemia.

In this sample, this clone turned up once. The chain has TRBV19 and TRBJ2-5; tentatively, D is TRBD2 (6 bases). There are 11 residues in the CDR3. Germline loops: CDR1 LNHDA, CDR2 SQIVND (reference sequence). The germline V and J ends were trimmed by 3 bases and 7 bases, with 6 bases remaining between them. As DNA, the CDR3 is TGTGCCAGTAGTATGGGAGGGACCCAGTACTTC. Protein product: CASSMGGTQYF.

This clone came up a few times. V and J are TRBV4-3 and TRBJ1-5, with D perhaps TRBD1 (5 bases). The CDR3 is made up of 15 amino acids. V lost 2 bases, J lost 7 bases, and 15 bases lay in between. Germline V gene sequence: CDR1 LGHNA, CDR2 YSLEER. CDR3 DNA: TGCGCCAGCAGCCAATCCCCTACAGGAGAGCAGCCCCAGCATTTT. Translated: CASSQSPTGEQPQHF.

In its sample, this clone was seen once. The V gene is TRBV11-3, the J gene TRBJ1-4; D is undetermined. CDR1 is SGHNT, CDR2 YENEEA, per germline. With 5 bases removed from V and 8 bases from J, the gap between germline ends came to 9 bases. The CDR3 is 12 residues long. DNA of the CDR3: TGTGCCAGCAGCCTCGGAGGGGAAAAACTGTTTTTT. This translates into CASSLGGEKLFF.

The chain couples TRBV27 to TRBJ2-7, with D perhaps being TRBD1 or TRBD2 (5 bases each). The CDR3 length is 14 residues. Germline V gene lookup returns CDR1 MNHEY and CDR2 SMNVEV (reference sequence). V was trimmed by 3 bases and J by 6 bases, leaving 15 bases between them. The CDR3 loop reads CASSFMGTDPEQYF. The CDR3 DNA reads as TGTGCCAGCAGTTTTATGGGGACCGACCCCGAGCAGTACTTC.

The chain employs TRBV7-8 and TRBJ1-1, with 11 bases identical to TRBD1. V shed 4 bases, J shed 0 bases, and the junction held 7 bases outside the gene matches. The CDR3 extends over 17 amino acids. The germline gives CDR1 SGHVS, CDR2 FQNEAQ. CDR3 in DNA: TGTGCCAGCAGCTGGACAGGGGGCGCACACATGAACACTGAAGCTTTCTTT. Translation gives CASSWTGGAHMNTEAFF.

The chain links TRBV18 to TRBJ2-7; TRBD2 aligns across 7 bases. J gave up 1 base and V 3 bases, and 6 bases lay outside the gene matches. CDR3 size: 15 residues. From germline, CDR1 is KGHSH and CDR2 LQKENI. This chain's CDR3 is CASSPEWGGSYEQYF. The CDR3 region has the DNA TGTGCCAGCTCACCCGAGTGGGGGGGGTCCTACGAGCAGTACTTC.

This chain uses TRBV29-1 with TRBJ2-7; D not certain. Germline values: CDR1 SQVTM, CDR2 ANQGSEA. This CDR3 is built from 12 residues. Trimming removed 5 bases at V and 6 bases at J, with 14 bases between. The CDR3 region is CSVSPGTGEQYF. The CDR3, as DNA: TGCAGCGTTTCCCCCGGTACCGGCGAGCAGTACTTC.

In its sample, this clone was seen a few times. The V gene is TRBV6-5, the J gene TRBJ2-1; D possibly matches TRBD1 or TRBD2 (6 bases each). CDR1 and CDR2 (germline): MNHEY, SVGAGI. The CDR3 consists of 15 residues. V was shortened by 7 bases and J by 5 bases, with 18 bases between the two germline ends. Written as DNA, the CDR3 is TGTGCCAGCACCCCGATCGGGGGCGCGCACAATGAGCAGTTCTTC. Amino acid sequence: CASTPIGGAHNEQFF.

This chain joins TRBV28 and TRBJ1-4, with TRBD1 as a possible D gene (6 bases). From germline, CDR1 is MDHEN and CDR2 SYDVKM. Trimming took 7 bases from V and 7 from J, leaving 19 bases between them. The CDR3 is 15 amino acids. This CDR3 is CASNKGGFSGEKLFF. CDR3 bases: TGTGCCAGCAATAAGGGGGGATTTAGTGGTGAAAAACTGTTTTTT.

V is TRBV9 and J is TRBJ2-1; the match to TRBD2 covers 15 bases. Trimming cost V 4 bases and J 8 bases; bases outside gene matches: 7. The CDR3 loop spans 16 amino acids. Germline V CDR1 and CDR2: SGDLS, YYNGEE. CDR3: CASSPGLAGGMYEQFF. The CDR3 DNA sequence: TGTGCCAGCAGCCCGGGACTAGCGGGAGGAATGTATGAGCAGTTCTTC.

The gene calls are TRBV4-1 and TRBJ2-3; D is unresolved. CDR1 and CDR2 from the germline V gene are MGHRA and YSYEKL. This CDR3 has 16 amino acids. Trimming removed 1 base at V and 0 bases at J, with 11 bases between. CDR3 region: CASSQGYGRSTDTQYF. The CDR3 region has the DNA TGCGCCAGCAGCCAAGGATACGGCAGAAGCACAGATACGCAGTATTTT.

This clone has only a few counts. The chain has TRBV29-1 and TRBJ2-7, with 7 positions matching TRBD2. Germline trimming cut 2 bases from V and 4 bases from J; bases unmatched to any gene: 2. Germline CDR1 reads SQVTM; CDR2 reads ANQGSEA. CDR3 size: 12 residues. The CDR3 DNA sequence: TGCAGCGTTGAAACTAGCGATTACGAGCAGTACTTC. Its translation: CSVETSDYEQYF.

The V call is TRBV28, the J call TRBJ1-5; D is uncertain. This CDR3 spans 16 amino acids. Germline CDR1 and CDR2: MDHEN and SYDVKM. With 7 bases removed from V and 7 bases from J, the gap between germline ends came to 23 bases. The chain's CDR3 is CASTLGRLWVHQPQHF. CDR3 nucleotide sequence: TGTGCCAGCACCTTGGGAAGACTGTGGGTGCACCAGCCCCAGCATTTT.

The V and J genes are TRBV5-1 and TRBJ2-5; TRBD1 might be the D (5 bases). CDR3 length equals 16 residues. CDR1 SGHRS and CDR2 YFSETQ come from the germline V gene. The ends were cut back, 0 bases at V and 0 bases at J, with 12 bases in the middle. The CDR3 reads CASSLAQGPYQETQYF. CDR3 in DNA: TGCGCCAGCAGCTTGGCCCAGGGCCCGTACCAAGAGACCCAGTACTTC.

The V call is TRBV27, the J call TRBJ2-1; TRBD2 is a possible D gene (5 bases). V lost 6 bases to trimming and J lost 12 bases, with 18 bases between them. The CDR3 totals 13 residues. Germline V gene sequence: CDR1 MNHEY, CDR2 SMNVEV (reference sequence). CDR3 region: CASRDGGPRGQFF. The CDR3 DNA reads TGTGCCAGCAGGGATGGCGGACCTCGGGGGCAGTTCTTC.

The V gene is TRBV29-1, the J gene TRBJ1-1; no firm D call. The length of the CDR3 is 11 residues. CDR1 SQVTM and CDR2 ANQGSEA come from the germline V gene. Trimming stripped 3 bases from V and 5 bases from J, with 7 bases between. The chain's CDR3 is CSVDWVTEAFF. The DNA of the CDR3 is TGCAGCGTTGATTGGGTAACTGAAGCTTTCTTT. Variable domain in full (rest from reference TRBV29-1 and TRBJ1-1): SAVISQKPSRDICQRGTSLTIQCQVDSQVTMMFWYRQQPGQSLTLIATANQGSEATYESGFVIDKFPISRPNLTFSTLTVSNMSPEDSSIYLCSVDWVTEAFFGQGTRLTVV.

The chain joins TRBV25-1 to TRBJ1-4; TRBD1 might be the D (6 bases). Trimming removed 3 bases from V and 8 bases from J, with 16 bases in between. There are 15 residues in the CDR3. Germline V gene lookup returns CDR1 MGHDK and CDR2 SYGVNS. In nucleotides, the CDR3 is TGTGCCAGCAGTGACAGGAGGGGGGCCGGCGAAAAACTGTTTTTT. Translation: CASSDRRGAGEKLFF.

The chain combines TRBV5-1 with TRBJ1-1; no definite D call. The CDR3 is made up of 14 amino acids. Germline assignment: CDR1 SGHRS and CDR2 YFSETQ. Trimming shortened V by 0 bases and J by 4 bases, and 10 bases separated the two germline ends. CDR3 nucleotide sequence: TGCGCCAGCAGCTTGGATCTGGCTGGCACTGAAGCTTTCTTT. The encoded protein is CASSLDLAGTEAFF. Full variable domain (remainder filled in from reference TRBV5-1 and TRBJ1-1): KAGVTQTPRYLIKTRGQQVTLSCSPISGHRSVSWYQQTPGQGLQFLFEYFSETQRNKGNFPGRFSGRQFSNSRSEMNVSTLELGDSALYLCASSLDLAGTEAFFGQGTRLTVV.

This clone was observed a handful of times. The V call is TRBV5-1, the J call TRBJ2-7, with unresolved D. The CDR3 extends over 14 amino acids. CDR1 and CDR2 from the germline V gene are SGHRS and YFSETQ. The V and J ends lost 0 bases and 2 bases respectively, with 9 bases between them. CDR3 nucleotide sequence: TGCGCCAGCAGCTTGGAGGTCCTAACCTACGAGCAGTACTTC. It codes for CASSLEVLTYEQYF.

The chain's CDR3 is CAISARERGSNEKLFF. Written as DNA, the CDR3 is TGTGCCATCAGTGCCAGGGAGAGGGGTTCTAATGAAAAACTGTTTTTT. The chain links TRBV10-3 to TRBJ1-4, with D possibly matching TRBD1 (5 bases). There are 16 residues in the CDR3. Germline V lookup: CDR1 ENHRY, CDR2 SYGVKD. V was pared by 4 bases and J by 3 bases, with 15 bases between.

This chain joins TRBV5-8 and TRBJ2-3, with D uncertain. Trimming shortened V by 5 bases and J by 2 bases, and 18 bases separated the two germline ends. The CDR3 has 16 amino acids. Germline CDR1 is SGHTS and CDR2 is YDEGEE. CDR3 DNA sequence: TGTGCCAGCAGGTACCCCCGAGGCGGCCTCACAGATACGCAGTATTTT. Its translation: CASRYPRGGLTDTQYF.

This chain uses TRBV10-3 with TRBJ2-7; D unclear. This CDR3 contains 13 residues. V gave up 2 bases and J gave up 6 bases, with 11 bases separating them. The germline gives CDR1 ENHRY, CDR2 SYGVKD. Here the CDR3 reads CAISETLSSEQYF. Here the CDR3 DNA reads TGTGCCATCAGTGAGACTCTGAGTAGCGAGCAGTACTTC.

The chain joins TRBV7-8 to TRBJ1-5; D not certain. V was shortened by 1 base and J by 1 base, with 8 bases between the two germline ends. Germline CDR1 and CDR2: SGHVS and FQNEAQ. The CDR3 runs 15 residues. DNA of the CDR3: TGTGCCAGCAGCTTAGTCGCGGGAAGCAATCAGCCCCAGCATTTT. Its translation: CASSLVAGSNQPQHF.

This CDR3 is CAWSVSSVTYEQYF. DNA for the CDR3: TGTGCCTGGAGTGTGTCCAGCGTAACCTACGAGCAGTACTTC. The V and J genes are TRBV30 and TRBJ2-7, with no clear D. Trimming removed 0 bases at V and 2 bases at J, with 11 bases between. The CDR3 totals 14 residues. Germline CDR1 reads GTSNPN; CDR2 reads SVGIG (reference sequence).